The clone carrying this TCR beta chain was detected ten times or more. Its specificity is not known. If no ophthalmopathy progression occurred within 18 months, Graves' hyperthyroidism was stable. These patients, aged 18 to 65, had recently diagnosed hyperthyroidism lasting under 2 months. The CDR3 spans 14 residues. V lost 4 bases, J lost 6 bases, and 3 bases stayed unmatched. Germline loops: CDR1 KGHSY, CDR2 FQNENV. There were TCR beta CDR3 regions amplified from RNA transcripts. HTBI primers were used for first-round RT-PCR of the TCR CDR3. TCRdb passed the multiplex PCR reads through MiXCR, listing each CDR3 protein once. Here the sample spans about 560,000 distinct CDR3 sequences, roughly 46% being singletons. This sample was taken from a study of T cells in Graves' hyperthyroidism and ophthalmopathy. Study-wide results and caveats: Stable hyperthyroidism was told apart from ophthalmopathy by a model built on 13 V-J features. Most expanded thyroid clonotypes above 0.001 recurred in blood.

The chain is built from TRBV16 and TRBJ1-6; 7 bases line up with TRBD1. The sequence was obtained from a woman under 30 with Graves' hyperthyroidism. The sequenced sample consisted of peripheral blood or thyroid tissue (not recorded which). In nucleotides, the CDR3 is TGTGCCAGCAGCCGCGACAGGGCTAATTCACCCCTCCACTTT. Translating it yields CASSRDRANSPLHF. Full variable domain (outside the CDR3, taken from reference TRBV16 and TRBJ1-6): GEEVAQTPKHLVRGEGQKAKLYCAPIKGHSYVFWYQQVLKNEFKFLISFQNENVFDETGMPKERFSAKCLPNSPCSLEIQATKLEDSAVYFCASSRDRANSPLHFGNGTRLTVT.